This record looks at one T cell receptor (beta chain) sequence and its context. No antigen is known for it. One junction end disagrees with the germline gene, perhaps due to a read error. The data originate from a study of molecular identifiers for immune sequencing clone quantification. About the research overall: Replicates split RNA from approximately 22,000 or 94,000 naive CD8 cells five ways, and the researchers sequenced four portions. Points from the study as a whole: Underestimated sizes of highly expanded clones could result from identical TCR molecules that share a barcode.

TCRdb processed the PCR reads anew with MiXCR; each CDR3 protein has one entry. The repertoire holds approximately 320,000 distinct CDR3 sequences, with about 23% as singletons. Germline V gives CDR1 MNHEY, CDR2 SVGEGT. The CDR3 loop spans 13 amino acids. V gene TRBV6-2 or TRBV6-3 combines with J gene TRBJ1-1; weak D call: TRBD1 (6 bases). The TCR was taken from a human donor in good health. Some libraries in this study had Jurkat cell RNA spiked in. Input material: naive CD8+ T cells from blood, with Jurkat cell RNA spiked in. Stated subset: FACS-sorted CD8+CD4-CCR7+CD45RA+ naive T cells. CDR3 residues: CASSYGGFTEALF. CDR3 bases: TGTGCCAGCAGTTACGGGGGCTTCACTGAAGCTCTCTTT.